There are a few counts of the clone carrying this T cell receptor beta chain. Its antigen is undetermined. Some clones are missing from TCRdb's copy, which holds only in-frame ones; the method was immunoSEQ multiplex PCR. The table includes more than 65,000 clones, 84% detected once. The data belong to a study of graft-versus-host responses after intestinal transplantation. On the study more broadly: Each recipient received a multivisceral, liver-intestinal, or isolated intestinal graft. Recipients were all induced with anti-thymocyte globulin, then given tacrolimus and steroids for around three years. Notes on the study in general: Clonal ratios of graft-versus-host to host-versus-graft in allografts were high for patients exhibiting graft-donor T cell macrochimerism. There were GvH clones found in recipient marrow, and some of them appeared first in ileum or blood.

CDR1 is SQVTM and CDR2 is ANQGSEA in the germline V gene. V lost 3 bases to trimming and J lost 9 bases, with 6 bases between them. The CDR3 extends over 10 amino acids. This TCR came from a human donor who was the organ donor for an intestinal transplant. The chain couples TRBV29-1 to TRBJ2-1; the D gene is possibly TRBD2 (5 bases). The sequences come from unstimulated CD4+ T cells sorted from spleen or lymph node cells, collected before transplant. The CDR3 bases are TGCAGCGTTGAGGAGGCTGAGCAGTTCTTC. Its protein product is CSVEEAEQFF.